Sequencing of this T cell receptor (beta chain) was carried out in a study of regulatory T cells in long-lasting Graves disease. On this clonotype itself: Its antigen is not identified.

Time point in this sample: persistent/refractory GD, antithyroid drugs over 5 years with positive TRAb. Researchers made the TCR library from RNA that was extracted from PBMCs. It was by American Thyroid Association guidelines that Graves' disease was diagnosed. Germline values: CDR1 SGHTA, CDR2 FQGNSA. V lost 5 bases to trimming and J lost 1 base, with 4 bases between them. The CDR3 is 12 amino acids. Study-wide results and caveats: With persistent disease, TRBV28, TRBJ1-2 and TRBJ2-5 were the favored segments. Lower TCR diversity was seen in persistent Graves' patients than in newly diagnosed ones.

The authors built TCR beta libraries using iRepertoire HTBI primers and Arm-PCR of CDR3 regions. Per the study methods: Across all samples, 62 TRBV segments and 15 or so TRBJ segments were identified. From the multiplex PCR reads, TCRdb called clonotypes with MiXCR, one entry per CDR3 protein. The authors' filters were not applied to this entry. The table records 650,000 to 850,000 distinct CDR3 sequences, about 30% of them present only once. Sequences were derived from peripheral blood mononuclear cells (PBMCs), sampled when the disease was refractory, from a patient treated with antithyroid drugs. This rearrangement joins TRBV7-2 to TRBJ2-3; D remains ambiguous. This clonotype was obtained from a female donor with Graves disease. CDR3 nucleotide sequence: TGTGCCAGCAGCACCCGCACAGATACGCAGTATTTT. It is translated as CASSTRTDTQYF.